This TCR beta chain was sequenced in a study of shared T cell receptors in the human thymus. This clone occurred a few times. Sequenced by immunoSEQ multiplex PCR; TCRdb stores in-frame clones only, minus some. The sample lists some 760,000 clones; over 75% were seen once. The CDR3 runs to 18 residues. The trim removed 1 base at V and 4 bases at J, leaving 15 bases unmatched. Germline loops: CDR1 WSHSY, CDR2 SAAADI. Separately, the same data were catalogued under a study of human thymus T cells.

The material sequenced was thymocytes. The sequence was obtained from a girl younger than two with a congenital heart defect. This sequence joins TRBV10-2 and TRBJ1-2; 7 positions match TRBD1. CDR3 region: CASSELKAGGRRPYGYTF. CDR3 coding DNA: TGCGCCAGCAGTGAGTTAAAGGCAGGGGGGCGACGGCCCTATGGCTACACCTTC.